Below are 22 T cell receptor beta chains sequenced from a single sample in a study of cytotoxic CD8 clonotypes in ibrutinib-treated CLL. This table comes from immunoSEQ multiplex PCR, and its TCRdb copy is limited to in-frame clones, with some not included. The repertoire consists of about 24,000 clones, with under 85% occurring once and the leading ten covering roughly 8.1%. The starting material was PBMCs, obtained before ibrutinib treatment. Source of these receptors: a human donor with chronic lymphocytic leukemia.

The chain is built from TRBV19 and TRBJ2-7; D might be TRBD1 (6 bases). This CDR3 has 16 amino acids. Trimming shortened V by 3 bases and J by 4 bases, and 19 bases separated the two germline ends. Germline V lookup: CDR1 LNHDA, CDR2 SQIVND (reference sequence). The CDR3 region has the DNA TGTGCCAGTAGTATTGCTCCTCCGGGACAATATTACGAGCAGTACTTC. As protein: CASSIAPPGQYYEQYF.

The J gene is TRBJ1-6, the V gene TRBV5-1; 7 bases are a match to TRBD1. V shed 4 bases and J 7 bases; nucleotides not matched to a gene: 5. Germline CDR1 SGHRS, CDR2 YFSETQ. This CDR3 is 14 amino acids long. CDR3 in DNA: TGCGCCAGCAGCGGCCGGGACAGAAATTCACCCCTCCACTTT. Protein product: CASSGRDRNSPLHF.

The chain joins TRBV27 to TRBJ2-3, with TRBD2 identical over 8 bases. V shed 6 bases and J 0 bases; nucleotides not matched to a gene: 11. The germline V gene has CDR1 MNHEY and CDR2 SMNVEV (reference sequence). This CDR3 has 17 residues. CDR3 coding DNA: TGTGCCAGCAGGATGGGACTAGTTCCCCTTAGCACAGATACGCAGTATTTT. Amino acid sequence: CASRMGLVPLSTDTQYF.

This clone was picked up one time. The CDR3 DNA follows: TGTGCCAGCAGTGAAAACAGCTTCCTTAATGAAAAACTGTTTTTT. Translated, it gives CASSENSFLNEKLFF. The chain joins TRBV2 to TRBJ1-4; no definite D call. Germline CDR1 reads SNHLY; CDR2 reads FYNNEI. The CDR3 is made up of 15 amino acids. V gave up 2 bases and J gave up 4 bases, with 11 bases separating them.

The V call is TRBV9, the J call TRBJ2-1; D remains ambiguous. The CDR3 has 13 residues. Trimming removed 0 bases at V and 4 bases at J, with 5 bases between. Per the germline V gene, CDR1 is SGDLS and CDR2 is YYNGEE. The CDR3 region has the DNA TGTGCCAGCAGCGTAGCACAATACAATGAGCAGTTCTTC. Residues: CASSVAQYNEQFF.

The chain employs TRBV6-5 and TRBJ1-1; D gene uncertain. Germline V lookup: CDR1 MNHEY, CDR2 SVGAGI. V was cut by 7 bases and J by 1 base, with 13 bases left in between. The CDR3 has 14 residues. Here the CDR3 reads CASMGNAGNTEAFF. The CDR3 nucleotides are TGTGCCAGCATGGGAAATGCAGGGAACACTGAAGCTTTCTTT.

The chain has TRBV5-6 and TRBJ1-1; tentatively, D is TRBD1 (5 bases). CDR1 SGHDT and CDR2 YYEEEE come from the germline V gene. V lost 4 bases, J lost 0 bases, and 13 bases lay in between. CDR3 length equals 15 residues. In nucleotides, the CDR3 is TGTGCCAGCAGCATGGGCGGGGGTATGAACACTGAAGCTTTCTTT. It translates to CASSMGGGMNTEAFF.

The chain has TRBV4-1 and TRBJ2-7, with TRBD2 as a possible D gene (6 bases). Trimming cost V 4 bases and J 7 bases, with 23 bases left between them. The CDR3 loop spans 16 amino acids. Looked up from germline, CDR1 is MGHRA and CDR2 is YSYEKL. The CDR3 loop reads CASSPRIPGESQEQYF. The CDR3 nucleotides read TGCGCCAGCAGCCCCCGAATTCCGGGAGAGAGTCAGGAGCAGTACTTC.

This chain joins TRBV19 and TRBJ2-1; TRBD2 agrees at 8 bases. Germline V gene data show CDR1 as LNHDA and CDR2 as SQIVND (reference sequence). The CDR3 extends over 16 amino acids. The V and J ends lost 7 bases and 5 bases, in that order; junction bases with no gene match: 13. The CDR3 protein is CASNFWAGGWNNEQFF. The CDR3 DNA reads TGTGCCAGTAATTTCTGGGCGGGAGGTTGGAACAATGAGCAGTTCTTC.

This clone showed up just a few times. V and J are TRBV7-9 and TRBJ1-3; unclear D gene. The CDR3 has 15 amino acids. The V end lost 5 bases, the J end lost 0 bases, and 11 bases lay between the germline ends. Germline V CDR1 and CDR2: SEHNR, FQNEAQ (reference sequence). CDR3 DNA sequence: TGTGCCAGCAGCGCCTTGAGGAGCTCTGGAAACACCATATATTTT. Protein: CASSALRSSGNTIYF.

The rearrangement links TRBV28 to TRBJ2-7; D is perhaps TRBD2 (6 bases). The length of the CDR3 is 14 residues. Per germline, CDR1 MDHEN and CDR2 SYDVKM. V was shortened by 3 bases and J by 6 bases, with 15 bases between the two germline ends. CDR3 residues: CASSLGGQGGEQYF. DNA of the CDR3: TGTGCCAGCAGTTTGGGAGGCCAGGGCGGCGAGCAGTACTTC.

The gene calls are TRBV5-4 and TRBJ2-5; D perhaps matches TRBD2 (6 bases). V gave up 3 bases and J gave up 3 bases, with 15 bases separating them. This CDR3 region has 15 residues. Germline assignment: CDR1 SGHNT and CDR2 YYREEE (reference sequence). CDR3 coding DNA: TGTGCCAGCAGCTCCCCGCAGCGGGCTGAAGAGACCCAGTACTTC. Translating it yields CASSSPQRAEETQYF.

The chain has TRBV30 and TRBJ2-2, with a weak D call TRBD2 (5 bases). The CDR3 runs 13 residues. The germline gives CDR1 GTSNPN, CDR2 SVGIG (reference sequence). V was cut by 5 bases and J by 3 bases, with 10 bases left in between. CDR3: CAWSSRDTGELFF. The CDR3 coding sequence is TGTGCCTGGTCCTCGAGGGACACCGGGGAGCTGTTTTTT.

This chain links TRBV6-5 with TRBJ2-5; D could derive from TRBD1 or TRBD2 (5 bases each). CDR3 length: 15 amino acids. The germline V and J ends were trimmed by 0 bases and 1 base, with 9 bases remaining between them. Germline V gene data show CDR1 as MNHEY and CDR2 as SVGAGI. The CDR3 sequence: CASSYSLGVQETQYF. The DNA of the CDR3 is TGTGCCAGCAGTTACTCACTAGGGGTCCAAGAGACCCAGTACTTC.

The CDR3 here is CASSEASAGGKNTQYF. The CDR3 DNA follows: TGTGCCAGCAGTGAAGCGTCGGCAGGGGGCAAGAATACGCAGTATTTT. V gene TRBV2 combines with J gene TRBJ2-3, with 8 bases aligning to TRBD1. This CDR3 is built from 16 residues. V was pared by 0 bases and J by 7 bases, with 9 bases of the junction left unmatched. Germline-derived CDR1 and CDR2 are SNHLY and FYNNEI.

This clone came up a few times. J is TRBJ2-2 and V is TRBV5-1; tentatively, D is TRBD2 (5 bases). The CDR3 is 14 residues long. V shed 5 bases and J shed 4 bases, with 12 bases lying between them. CDR1 is SGHRS, CDR2 YFSETQ, per germline. Here the CDR3 reads CASRGDGGTGELFF. The CDR3 region has the DNA TGCGCCAGCAGGGGAGACGGTGGCACCGGGGAGCTGTTTTTT.

The rearrangement joins TRBV6-1 to TRBJ1-2; D unclear. The CDR3 covers 13 residues. Looked up from germline, CDR1 is MNHNS and CDR2 is SASEGT. V shed 7 bases and J shed 0 bases, with 9 bases lying between them. CDR3 in amino acids: CASTAASNYGYTF. In DNA, the CDR3 is TGTGCCAGCACCGCAGCCTCTAACTATGGCTACACCTTC.

The chain carries TRBV4-1 and TRBJ1-2; D gene ambiguous. V was trimmed by 2 bases and J by 6 bases, leaving 16 bases between them. Germline values: CDR1 MGHRA, CDR2 YSYEKL. CDR3 length: 15 residues. The CDR3 bases are TGCGCCAGCAGCCAAAGTCCCTCTACGCCGGATGGCTACACCTTC. Protein product: CASSQSPSTPDGYTF.

V usage is TRBV5-4 and J usage is TRBJ1-1; tentatively, D is TRBD1 (6 bases). Per germline, CDR1 SGHNT and CDR2 YYREEE (reference sequence). The V gene lost 4 bases and the J gene lost 2 bases, with 18 bases spanning the gap. The CDR3 spans 16 residues. CDR3 in DNA: TGTGCCAGCAGCCAACCGATGGGGGGCAAAAACACTGAAGCTTTCTTT. Protein product: CASSQPMGGKNTEAFF.

This chain connects TRBV5-1 to TRBJ2-5; D ambiguous. Trimming pared 1 base from V and 3 bases from J, leaving 13 bases between. CDR1 and CDR2 from the germline V gene are SGHRS and YFSETQ. CDR3 length: 15 residues. CDR3 amino acids: CASSLNPNSKETQYF. CDR3 bases: TGCGCCAGCAGCTTGAACCCAAACTCTAAAGAGACCCAGTACTTC.

The rearrangement joins TRBV2 to TRBJ2-7; D is perhaps TRBD2 (5 bases). In germline, CDR1 is SNHLY, CDR2 FYNNEI. Deletions cut 6 bases from V and 7 bases from J, with 7 bases between. The CDR3 consists of 10 residues. CDR3 in amino acids: CASRGGEQYF. The CDR3 DNA follows: TGTGCCAGCAGGGGCGGGGAGCAGTACTTC.

The CDR3 DNA is TGTGCCATCAGTGGGGGGATCAACAATGAGCAGTTCTTC. Its protein is CAISGGINNEQFF. The J gene is TRBJ2-1, the V gene TRBV10-3; tentatively, D is TRBD1 or TRBD2 (5 bases each). The V gene's germline CDR1 is ENHRY and CDR2 SYGVKD. Trimming removed 4 bases from V and 5 bases from J, with 9 bases in between. The CDR3 has 13 amino acids.